This T cell receptor (beta chain) is from a study of beta chain features in type 1 diabetes. Study conclusions and caveats: At VDJ recombination sites, type 1 diabetes patients had fewer insertions and more deleted nucleotides. When Type 1 diabetes patients were examined, their TCRB CDR3s proved moderately but significantly shorter in all four CD4+ subsets.

TCRB transcripts that were expressed got sequenced, as all of the isolated RNA had been reverse transcribed. Naive, central memory and regulatory T cell samples averaged around 3.9 million reads. Some clones are missing from TCRdb's copy, which holds only in-frame ones; the method was immunoSEQ multiplex PCR. This sample has 95,000 to 150,000 clones, with roughly 15% found just once. Of note for this clone: Its target is unknown.

Purity exceeding 98% was reached by all sorted populations. The germline CDR1 and CDR2 sequences are SNHLY and FYNNEI. The CDR3 has 16 amino acids. V was pared by 3 bases and J by 1 base, with 5 bases of the junction left unmatched. Sequenced sample: central memory CD4+ T cells from blood. The TCR originated in a man aged 25 to 40 with type 1 diabetes. The V and J genes are TRBV2 and TRBJ2-4; 8 nucleotides match TRBD2. CDR3 DNA: TGTGCCAGCAGTGACACTAGCGGCGCGGCCAAAAACATTCAGTACTTC. This sequence encodes CASSDTSGAAKNIQYF.